This T cell receptor (beta chain) originates from a study of patients and donors after allogeneic stem cell transplantation. This clonotype was counted between two and nine times. Looked up from germline, CDR1 is MNHEY and CDR2 is SVGAGI. This CDR3 contains 14 residues. The V gene end was trimmed by 4 bases and the J gene end by 4 bases; junction bases not matched to a gene: 5. TCRdb ran MiXCR on the RT-PCR reads and lists one entry per CDR3 protein. The table lists about 960,000 distinct CDR3 sequences, about a sixth of them singletons. This sequence originates from a human donor who was either an allogeneic HSCT recipient or a stem cell or donor lymphocyte infusion donor (not recorded which). It is not recorded whose cells these are; they may come from a transplant donor. The sample consisted of blood, either unsorted or a sorted T cell fraction (not recorded which). The chain recombines TRBV6-5 with TRBJ1-2, with 8 bases aligning to TRBD1. The CDR3 here is CASSSRQGSYGYTF. CDR3 nucleotides: TGTGCCAGCAGTTCCAGACAGGGGAGCTATGGCTACACCTTC.